These 8 T cell receptor beta chains share one sample of origin, sequenced in a study of blood T cell repertoires in COVID-19. Sequenced by immunoSEQ multiplex PCR; TCRdb stores in-frame clones only, minus some. Of some 46,000 clones listed, under 85% are singletons. The sample consisted of peripheral blood. These receptors were obtained from a man aged 60 to 75 with active COVID-19.

This sequence joins TRBV5-3 and TRBJ1-1; 7 positions agree with TRBD1. TRBV5-3 has ORF status, its function being uncertain. Trimming removed 4 bases from V and 2 bases from J; junction bases left unmatched: 5. The CDR3 covers 14 residues. The CDR3 loop is CARSVTGLNTEAFF. DNA of the CDR3: TGTGCCAGAAGCGTGACAGGGCTTAACACTGAAGCTTTCTTT.

The chain links TRBV19 to TRBJ2-1, with 8 bases matching TRBD2. CDR3 length equals 14 residues. Germline V gene sequence: CDR1 LNHDA, CDR2 SQIVND (reference sequence). Unmatched junction bases numbered 7, after V lost 7 bases and J lost 5 bases. CDR3 bases: TGTGCCAGTAACCCAGCGGGAGTCCACAATGAGCAGTTCTTC. Its protein product is CASNPAGVHNEQFF.

The rearrangement links TRBV29-1 to TRBJ2-2, with D perhaps TRBD1 (6 bases). Germline assignment: CDR1 SQVTM and CDR2 ANQGSEA. V was cut by 7 bases and J by 0 bases, with 12 bases left in between. This CDR3 comprises 14 residues. This CDR3 reads CSAQQGPNTGELFF. CDR3 nucleotide sequence: TGCAGCGCTCAACAGGGACCGAACACCGGGGAGCTGTTTTTT.

V is TRBV7-2 and J is TRBJ2-5; no definite D call. This CDR3 is built from 12 residues. CDR1 SGHTA and CDR2 FQGNSA come from the germline V gene. V shed 1 base and J shed 8 bases, with 8 bases lying between them. The CDR3 region is CASSLGLSTQYF. The CDR3 bases are TGTGCCAGCAGCTTAGGGCTTAGCACCCAGTACTTC.

The V and J genes are TRBV4-1 and TRBJ1-4, with D perhaps TRBD1 (6 bases). Trimming stripped 1 base from V and 5 bases from J, with 11 bases between. The germline gives CDR1 MGHRA, CDR2 YSYEKL. The CDR3 extends over 15 amino acids. CDR3 region: CASSQGPDSNEKLFF. The CDR3 DNA follows: TGCGCCAGCAGCCAAGGTCCGGACAGCAATGAAAAACTGTTTTTT.

CDR3 bases: TGTGCCAGCAGAATAACAGGGGGAGGGTATAATTCACCCCTCCACTTT. Protein product: CASRITGGGYNSPLHF. This chain links TRBV28 with TRBJ1-6; 8 nucleotides match TRBD1. CDR1 MDHEN and CDR2 SYDVKM come from the germline V gene. V dropped 6 bases and J dropped 4; count of bases not matched to a gene: 8. The CDR3 extends over 16 amino acids.

This chain joins TRBV7-9 and TRBJ2-5; a possible D gene is TRBD2 (6 bases). The CDR3 loop spans 13 amino acids. Germline loops: CDR1 SEHNR, CDR2 FQNEAQ (reference sequence). Trimming took 6 bases from V and 2 from J, leaving 10 bases between them. The CDR3 loop reads CASRAGKQETQYF. The CDR3 region has the DNA TGTGCCAGCAGGGCGGGGAAACAAGAGACCCAGTACTTC.

The chain is built from TRBV9 and TRBJ2-7; weak D call: TRBD2 (7 bases). Trimming shortened V by 0 bases and J by 5 bases, and 15 bases separated the two germline ends. Germline values: CDR1 SGDLS, CDR2 YYNGEE. The CDR3 consists of 15 residues. The CDR3 is CASSVVGGGKNEQYF. CDR3 sequence (DNA): TGTGCCAGCAGCGTAGTGGGAGGGGGTAAGAACGAGCAGTACTTC.